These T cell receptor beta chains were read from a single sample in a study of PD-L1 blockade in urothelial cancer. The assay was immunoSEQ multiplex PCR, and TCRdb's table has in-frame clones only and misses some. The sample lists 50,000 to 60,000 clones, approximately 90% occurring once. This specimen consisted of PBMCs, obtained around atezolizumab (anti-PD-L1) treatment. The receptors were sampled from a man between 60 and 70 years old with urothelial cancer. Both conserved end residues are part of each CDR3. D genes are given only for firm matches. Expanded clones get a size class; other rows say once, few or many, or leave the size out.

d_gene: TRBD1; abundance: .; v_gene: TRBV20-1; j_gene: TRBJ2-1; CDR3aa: CSASRDRAQFF; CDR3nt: TGCAGTGCTAGCCGCGACAGGGCGCAGTTCTTC
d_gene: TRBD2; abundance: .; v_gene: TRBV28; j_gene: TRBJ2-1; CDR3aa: CASSPAPRLAVTYNEQFF; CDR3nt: TGTGCCAGCAGTCCAGCTCCCCGACTAGCGGTGACCTACAATGAGCAGTTCTTC
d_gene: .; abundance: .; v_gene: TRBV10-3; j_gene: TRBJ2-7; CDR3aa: CAISESESGVPYF; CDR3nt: TGTGCCATCAGTGAGTCGGAGTCTGGAGTTCCATACTTC
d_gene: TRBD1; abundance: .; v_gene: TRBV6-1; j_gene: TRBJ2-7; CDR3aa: CASSGTGPREQYF; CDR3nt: TGTGCCAGCAGTGGGACAGGTCCTAGGGAGCAGTACTTC
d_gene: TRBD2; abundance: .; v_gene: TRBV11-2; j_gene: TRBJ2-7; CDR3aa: CASSLVSGGTYEQYF; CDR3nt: TGTGCCAGCAGCTTAGTTTCCGGGGGGACCTACGAGCAGTACTTC
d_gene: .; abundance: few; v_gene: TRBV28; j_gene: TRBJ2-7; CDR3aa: CASRRTGQSEQYF; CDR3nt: TGTGCCAGCAGACGAACAGGACAGAGCGAGCAGTACTTC
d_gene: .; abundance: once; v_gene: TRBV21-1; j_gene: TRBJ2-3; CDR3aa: CASRNPASSPLCGTDTQYF; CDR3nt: TGTGCCAGCAGAAACCCGGCCTCTAGCCCGTTGTGCGGTACAGATACGCAGTATTTT
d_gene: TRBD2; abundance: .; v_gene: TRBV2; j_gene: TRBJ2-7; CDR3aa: CASSDRAGILSYEQYF; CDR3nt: TGTGCCAGCAGTGACCGAGCGGGAATCCTCTCCTACGAGCAGTACTTC
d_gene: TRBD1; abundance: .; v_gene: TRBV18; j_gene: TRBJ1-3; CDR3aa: CASSTGTENTIYF; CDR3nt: TGTGCCAGCTCTACCGGGACAGAAAACACCATATATTTT
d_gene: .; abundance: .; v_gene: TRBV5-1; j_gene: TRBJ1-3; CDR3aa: CASSGGTLGNTIYF; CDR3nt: TGCGCCAGCAGCGGCGGGACTCTCGGAAACACCATATATTTT
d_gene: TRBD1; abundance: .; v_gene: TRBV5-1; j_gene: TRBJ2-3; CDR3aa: CASSWTGASTDTQYF; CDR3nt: TGCGCCAGCAGCTGGACAGGGGCCAGCACAGATACGCAGTATTTT
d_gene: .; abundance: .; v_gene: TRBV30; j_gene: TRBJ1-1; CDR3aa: CAWSTRTRPEAFF; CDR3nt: TGTGCCTGGAGTACTCGGACAAGACCTGAAGCTTTCTTT
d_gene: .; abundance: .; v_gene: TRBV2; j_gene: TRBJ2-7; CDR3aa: CASSAQYEQYF; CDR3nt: TGTGCCAGCAGCGCGCAATACGAGCAGTACTTC
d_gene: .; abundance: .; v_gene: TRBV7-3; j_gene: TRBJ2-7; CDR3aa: CASSLYHGQSYEQYF; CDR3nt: TGTGCCAGCAGCTTGTACCACGGACAGTCTTACGAGCAGTACTTC
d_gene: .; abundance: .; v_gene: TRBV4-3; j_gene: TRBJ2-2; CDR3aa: CASSQAARANTGELFF; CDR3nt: TGCGCCAGCAGCCAAGCTGCCAGGGCGAACACCGGGGAGCTGTTTTTT
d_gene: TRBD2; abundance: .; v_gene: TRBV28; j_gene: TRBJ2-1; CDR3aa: CASSLQAGVTNEQFF; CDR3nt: TGTGCCAGCAGTTTACAAGCGGGAGTAACGAATGAGCAGTTCTTC
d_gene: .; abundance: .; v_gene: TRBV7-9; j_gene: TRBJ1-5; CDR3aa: CASQQGTYQPQHF; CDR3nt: TGTGCCAGCCAACAGGGCACCTATCAGCCCCAGCATTTT
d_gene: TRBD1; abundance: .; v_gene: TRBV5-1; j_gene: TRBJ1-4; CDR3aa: CASRRDRPYNEKLFF; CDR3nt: TGCGCCAGCAGGCGGGACAGGCCCTATAATGAAAAACTGTTTTTT
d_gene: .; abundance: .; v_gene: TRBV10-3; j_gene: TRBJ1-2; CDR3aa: CAISESRTGGYGYTF; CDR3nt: TGTGCCATCAGTGAGAGTCGAACAGGAGGGTATGGCTACACCTTC
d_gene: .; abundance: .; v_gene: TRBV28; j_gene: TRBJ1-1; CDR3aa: CASSPVNSNTEAFF; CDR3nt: TGTGCCAGCAGTCCAGTGAATTCGAACACTGAAGCTTTCTTT
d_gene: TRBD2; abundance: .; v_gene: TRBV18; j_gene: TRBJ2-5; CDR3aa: CASSPRLTSGGVSETQYF; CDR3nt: TGTGCCAGCTCACCACGGCTGACTAGCGGGGGGGTTTCGGAGACCCAGTACTTC
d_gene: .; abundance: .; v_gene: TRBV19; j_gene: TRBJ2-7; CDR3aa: CASRDPGTSGDEQYF; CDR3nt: TGTGCCAGTAGAGATCCTGGGACATCCGGCGACGAGCAGTACTTC
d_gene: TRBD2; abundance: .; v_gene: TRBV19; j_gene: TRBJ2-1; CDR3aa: CASSIGGAGDNEQFF; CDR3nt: TGTGCCAGTAGTATAGGCGGTGCGGGGGACAATGAGCAGTTCTTC
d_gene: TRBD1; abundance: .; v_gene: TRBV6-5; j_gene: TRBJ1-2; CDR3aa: CASSYSYGQGYYGYTF; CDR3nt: TGTGCCAGCAGTTACTCCTACGGACAGGGCTACTATGGCTACACCTTC
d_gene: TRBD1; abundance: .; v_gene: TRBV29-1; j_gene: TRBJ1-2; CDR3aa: CSPSPGQHINF; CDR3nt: TGCAGCCCGAGTCCGGGACAGCATATTAACTTC
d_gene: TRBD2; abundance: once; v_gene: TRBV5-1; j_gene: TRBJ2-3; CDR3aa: CASSLATTSGLSTDTQYF; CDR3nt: TGCGCCAGCAGCTTGGCCACGACTAGCGGGCTATCCACAGATACGCAGTATTTT
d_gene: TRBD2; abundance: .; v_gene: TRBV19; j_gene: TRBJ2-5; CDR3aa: CASSILAGQETQYF; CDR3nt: TGTGCCAGTAGTATCTTAGCGGGGCAAGAGACCCAGTACTTC
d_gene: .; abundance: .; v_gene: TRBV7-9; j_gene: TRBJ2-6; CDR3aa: CASSRPGQPVGANVLTF; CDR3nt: TGTGCCAGCAGCAGACCGGGACAACCCGTTGGGGCCAACGTCCTGACTTTC
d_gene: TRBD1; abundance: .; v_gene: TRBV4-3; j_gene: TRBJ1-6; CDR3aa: CASSQAPGQGDSPLHF; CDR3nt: TGCGCCAGCAGCCAGGCGCCGGGACAGGGAGATTCACCCCTCCACTTT
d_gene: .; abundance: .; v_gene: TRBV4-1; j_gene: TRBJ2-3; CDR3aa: CASSQGPDTRITDTQYF; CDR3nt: TGCGCCAGCAGCCAAGGCCCGGATACTAGAATTACAGATACGCAGTATTTT
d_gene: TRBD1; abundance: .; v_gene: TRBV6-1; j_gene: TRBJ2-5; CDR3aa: CASGPTGGMETQYF; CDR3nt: TGTGCCAGCGGCCCGACAGGGGGAATGGAGACCCAGTACTTC
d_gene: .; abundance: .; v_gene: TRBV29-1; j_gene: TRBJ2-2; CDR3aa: CSVLQGTGELFF; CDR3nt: TGCAGCGTTCTACAGGGTACCGGGGAGCTGTTTTTT
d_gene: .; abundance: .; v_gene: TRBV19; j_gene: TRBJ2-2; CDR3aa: CASMRLDGSGELFF; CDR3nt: TGTGCCAGTATGAGACTAGACGGAAGCGGGGAGCTGTTTTTT
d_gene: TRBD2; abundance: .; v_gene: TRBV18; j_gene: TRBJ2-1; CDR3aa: CASSPPTSGRASYNEQFF; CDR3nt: TGTGCCAGCTCACCACCGACTAGCGGGAGGGCTTCCTACAATGAGCAGTTCTTC
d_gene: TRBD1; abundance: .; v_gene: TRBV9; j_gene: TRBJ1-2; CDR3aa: CASSVAPSRTGAGYGYTF; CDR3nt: TGTGCCAGCAGCGTAGCGCCTTCAAGGACAGGGGCGGGCTATGGCTACACCTTC
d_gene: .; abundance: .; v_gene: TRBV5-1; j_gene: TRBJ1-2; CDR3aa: CASSLQVAVGSVNYGYTF; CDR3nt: TGCGCCAGCAGCTTGCAGGTCGCAGTAGGTAGCGTTAACTATGGCTACACCTTC
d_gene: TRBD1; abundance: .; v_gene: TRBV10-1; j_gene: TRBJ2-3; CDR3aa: CASSTRQGATDTQYF; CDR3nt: TGCGCCAGCAGTACCCGACAGGGAGCCACAGATACGCAGTATTTT
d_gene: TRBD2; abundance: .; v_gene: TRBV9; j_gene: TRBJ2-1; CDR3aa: CASSGASGGADEQFF; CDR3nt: TGTGCCAGCAGCGGGGCTAGCGGGGGGGCCGATGAGCAGTTCTTC
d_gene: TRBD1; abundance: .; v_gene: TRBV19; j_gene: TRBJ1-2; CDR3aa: CASSTPTGPLTF; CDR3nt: TGTGCCAGTAGTACACCGACAGGGCCCCTCACCTTC